Below, 7 T cell receptor beta chains from the same sample are listed, as sequenced in a study of T cells of healthy individuals (dated by TCRdb to between 2018 and 2020). Library construction relied on 5' RACE. Sequenced on an Illumina MiSeq. TCRdb passed the public sequencing reads through fastp at Q25 and MiXCR, retaining productive beta sequences. Each CDR3 protein gets just one entry, which takes the most common genes and DNA from the rows behind it. Present in this sample are more than 60,000 distinct CDR3 sequences, under 20% of which were seen just once. The ten largest clonotypes hold approximately 4.8% of the sample. The receptor source for this set is a human donor in good health.

The chain has TRBV14 and TRBJ2-1, with a possible D match to TRBD2 (5 bases). Looked up from germline, CDR1 is SGHDN and CDR2 is FVKESK. This CDR3 has 14 residues. The V end was cut by 5 bases, the J end by 9 bases, with 17 bases between. CDR3 protein: CASSGWEPGGEQFF. In DNA form, the CDR3 reads TGTGCCAGCAGCGGATGGGAACCTGGAGGTGAGCAGTTCTTC.

The rearrangement joins TRBV6-5 to TRBJ1-1; no firm D call. Trimming left V 7 bases short and J 1 base short, with 13 bases between. This CDR3 is built from 14 residues. Looked up from germline, CDR1 is MNHEY and CDR2 is SVGAGI. Here the CDR3 DNA reads TGTGCCAGCACCTCCCCGATTGGGAACACTGAAGCTTTCTTT. Translating gives CASTSPIGNTEAFF.

This clonotype was counted once. The chain has TRBV7-9 and TRBJ1-1, with D perhaps TRBD1 (6 bases). Germline CDR1 SEHNR, CDR2 FQNEAQ (reference sequence). CDR3 length: 13 residues. The V gene lost 5 bases and the J gene lost 0 bases, with 7 bases spanning the gap. CDR3 sequence (DNA): TGTGCCAGCAGCGGGACATTGAACACTGAAGCTTTCTTT. It translates to CASSGTLNTEAFF.

This clonotype came up many times. The rearrangement joins TRBV23-1 to TRBJ2-7; no clear D gene. TRBV23-1 is an open reading frame whose function is uncertain. This CDR3 has 16 amino acids. V was cut by 0 bases and J by 2 bases, with 14 bases left in between. Written as DNA, the CDR3 is TGCGCCAGCAGTCAATCTCTATGGCATGTCCCCTACGAGCAGTACTTC. Translation: CASSQSLWHVPYEQYF.

This clonotype was observed a handful of times. The chain carries TRBV3-1 and TRBJ1-2, with D tentatively TRBD1 (6 bases). V shed 2 bases and J shed 5 bases, with 12 bases lying between them. CDR1 LGHDT and CDR2 YNNKEL come from the germline V gene (reference sequence). CDR3 length equals 14 residues. DNA for the CDR3: TGTGCCAGCAGCCAATGGGCAGGGGAATATGGCTACACCTTC. This gives the protein CASSQWAGEYGYTF.

The rearrangement uses TRBV29-1 and TRBJ2-5; a weak D match, TRBD2 (6 bases). From germline, CDR1 is SQVTM and CDR2 ANQGSEA. The CDR3 runs 11 residues. V was trimmed by 4 bases and J by 13 bases, leaving 16 bases between them. CDR3 in DNA: TGCAGCGTTGTGAGGCGGGGATCCCCGTACTTC. Its translation: CSVVRRGSPYF.

This clonotype was counted ten times or more. The chain joins TRBV24-1 to TRBJ2-7; D is ambiguous. This CDR3 is built from 12 residues. Trimming took off 2 bases at V and 4 bases at J, with 5 bases between the two ends. CDR1 and CDR2 (germline): KGHDR, SFDVKD. CDR3 sequence: CATSDWAYEQYF. The CDR3 bases are TGTGCCACCAGTGATTGGGCTTACGAGCAGTACTTC.